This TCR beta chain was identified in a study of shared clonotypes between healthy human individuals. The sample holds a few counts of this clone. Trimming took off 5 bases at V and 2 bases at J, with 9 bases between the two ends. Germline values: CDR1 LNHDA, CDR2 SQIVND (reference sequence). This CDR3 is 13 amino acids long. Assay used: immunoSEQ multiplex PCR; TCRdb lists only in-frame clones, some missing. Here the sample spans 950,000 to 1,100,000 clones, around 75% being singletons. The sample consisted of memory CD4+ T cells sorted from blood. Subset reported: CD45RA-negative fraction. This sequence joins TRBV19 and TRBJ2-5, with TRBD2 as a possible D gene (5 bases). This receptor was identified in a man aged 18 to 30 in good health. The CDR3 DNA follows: TGTGCCAGTAGTTTACTAGAGCAAGAGACCCAGTACTTC. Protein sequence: CASSLLEQETQYF.